This T cell receptor (beta chain) comes out of a study of cytomegalovirus exposure and HLA in healthy donors. This clone showed up just once. Trimming at V came to 3 bases and at J to 2 bases, leaving 3 bases not matched to a gene. CDR1 is LNHDA, CDR2 SQIVND, per germline (reference sequence). The CDR3 spans 15 residues. It was with 60 Vbeta and 13 Jbeta primers that the PCR ran. Source study methods: Counted up in a later analysis, unique TCR beta chains came to around 80 million, with roughly 11 million shared. The data were produced by immunoSEQ multiplex PCR, yet TCRdb's version contains in-frame clones alone and is incomplete. For V, J and clone size, that table is used; D and trimming come from the DNA. The sample carries 95,000 to 100,000 clones, 75% to 80% recorded once.

This sequence joins TRBV19 and TRBJ1-5; 8 bases agree with TRBD1. The origin of this receptor is a female donor in good health and CMV-seronegative. The material sequenced was PBMCs. The CDR3 DNA reads as TGTGCCAGTAGTATCAGGGGGCGCGGCAATCAGCCCCAGCATTTT. This encodes CASSIRGRGNQPQHF.